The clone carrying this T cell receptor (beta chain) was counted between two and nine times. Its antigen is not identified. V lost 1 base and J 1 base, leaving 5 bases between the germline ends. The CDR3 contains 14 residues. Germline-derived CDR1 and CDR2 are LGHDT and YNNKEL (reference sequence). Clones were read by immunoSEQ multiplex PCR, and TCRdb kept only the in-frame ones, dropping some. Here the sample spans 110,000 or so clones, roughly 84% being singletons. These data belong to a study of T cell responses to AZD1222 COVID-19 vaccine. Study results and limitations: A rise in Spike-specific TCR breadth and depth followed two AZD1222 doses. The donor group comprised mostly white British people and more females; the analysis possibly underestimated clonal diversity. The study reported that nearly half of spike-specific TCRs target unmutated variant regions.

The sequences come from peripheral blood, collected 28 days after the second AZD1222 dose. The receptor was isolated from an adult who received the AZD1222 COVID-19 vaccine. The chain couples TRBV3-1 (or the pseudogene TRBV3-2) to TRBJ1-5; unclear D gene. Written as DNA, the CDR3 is TGTGCCAGCAGCCAAGGACACAGCAATCAGCCCCAGCATTTT. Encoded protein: CASSQGHSNQPQHF.